A single sample gave rise to the 25 T cell receptor beta chains below, sequenced in a study of T cells after yellow fever vaccination. TCRdb itself ran the 5' RACE reads through MiXCR, one entry per CDR3 protein. The sample shows roughly 160,000 distinct CDR3 sequences, 6.5% to 8.5% of them seen only once. Here the sequenced sample was CD4+ T cells sorted from PBMCs, taken less than 6 days after the first yellow fever vaccination. These receptors were collected from a man aged 18 to 29 who received the YFV17D yellow fever vaccine.

The table lists this clonotype with many counts. The rearrangement joins TRBV4-3 to TRBJ2-3; 9 nucleotides agree with TRBD2. CDR3 size: 17 residues. Germline V CDR1 and CDR2: LGHNA, YSLEER. V lost 0 bases to trimming and J lost 6 bases; unmatched junction nucleotides: 10. CDR3: CASSQDVGGGAIDTQYF. CDR3 DNA: TGCGCCAGCAGCCAAGATGTAGGCGGGGGGGCGATCGATACGCAGTATTTT.

This clonotype turned up a few times. The genes are TRBV5-4 and TRBJ1-2, with D possibly matching TRBD1 (6 bases). Germline V CDR1 and CDR2: SGHNT, YYREEE (reference sequence). This CDR3 has 14 amino acids. V was cut by 5 bases and J by 4 bases, with 15 bases left in between. CDR3: CASSYRDKSYGYTF. Written as DNA, the CDR3 is TGTGCCAGCAGTTACCGGGACAAAAGCTATGGCTACACCTTC.

This clonotype was detected many times. This chain links TRBV3-1 with TRBJ2-5; no clear D. Germline CDR1 reads LGHDT; CDR2 reads YNNKEL (reference sequence). The CDR3 is made up of 13 amino acids. Trimming shortened V by 1 base and J by 4 bases, and 7 bases separated the two germline ends. CDR3 sequence: CASSQGVGETQYF. The CDR3, as DNA: TGTGCCAGCAGCCAAGGGGTTGGAGAGACCCAGTACTTC.

In this sample, this clonotype turned up a few times. This rearrangement joins TRBV20-1 to TRBJ1-5; TRBD1 might be the D (6 bases). The CDR3 runs to 14 residues. Trimming removed 4 bases from V and 5 bases from J, with 15 bases in between. CDR1 and CDR2 from the germline V gene are DFQATT and SNEGSKA (reference sequence). CDR3 coding DNA: TGCAGTGCTATTAGGACAGTGGGCCATCAGCCCCAGCATTTT. This translates into CSAIRTVGHQPQHF.

This clonotype showed up many times. The chain joins TRBV24-1 to TRBJ2-7, with D tentatively TRBD1 (6 bases). Germline V CDR1 and CDR2: KGHDR, SFDVKD. The V end lost 9 bases, the J end lost 2 bases, and 13 bases lay between the germline ends. The CDR3 contains 13 residues. In nucleotides, the CDR3 is TGTGCCACCCAGGGGCGCCGTACCTACGAGCAGTACTTC. It yields the protein CATQGRRTYEQYF.

The chain carries TRBV3-1 and TRBJ2-3; the match to TRBD2 covers 12 bases. Germline CDR1 reads LGHDT; CDR2 reads YNNKEL (reference sequence). V trimming: 4 bases; J trimming: 1 base; junction bases outside the gene matches: 6. This CDR3 region has 17 residues. CDR3 amino acids: CASSRGRLAGGTDTQYF. CDR3 nucleotide sequence: TGTGCCAGCAGCCGGGGGAGACTAGCGGGGGGCACAGATACGCAGTATTTT.

The gene calls are TRBV7-2 and TRBJ2-7; no clear D. The CDR3 extends over 13 amino acids. Trimming took off 7 bases at V and 1 base at J, with 11 bases between the two ends. The germline CDR1 and CDR2 sequences are SGHTA and FQGNSA. The CDR3 region has the DNA TGTGCCAGCACCAAAGGGATGTCCTACGAGCAGTACTTC. Translated: CASTKGMSYEQYF.

This rearrangement joins TRBV4-1 to TRBJ2-3; TRBD2 aligns across 11 bases. The CDR3 has 16 residues. Germline CDR1 and CDR2: MGHRA and YSYEKL. The V and J ends lost 2 bases and 4 bases, in that order; junction bases with no gene match: 5. The CDR3 here is CASSQPLAGASDTQYF. CDR3 in DNA: TGCGCCAGCAGCCAACCACTAGCGGGGGCCTCAGATACGCAGTATTTT.

V usage is TRBV28 and J usage is TRBJ2-1; perhaps D is TRBD1 or TRBD2 (5 bases each). Germline lookup yields CDR1 MDHEN and CDR2 SYDVKM. V shed 7 bases and J shed 6 bases, with 13 bases lying between them. The CDR3 runs to 13 residues. Here the CDR3 DNA reads TGTGCCAGCACCTGGGGGTTTATCAATGAGCAGTTCTTC. It translates to CASTWGFINEQFF. The entire variable domain, with the rest obtained from reference TRBV28 and TRBJ2-1, is as follows: DVKVTQSSRYLVKRTGEKVFLECVQDMDHENMFWYRQDPGLGLRLIYFSYDVKMKEKGDIPEGYSVSREKKERFSLILESASTNQTSMYLCASTWGFINEQFFGPGTRLTVL.

This clonotype has ten or more counts. The V call is TRBV5-1, the J call TRBJ2-2; a possible D gene is TRBD1 (6 bases). The CDR3 totals 16 residues. V shed 0 bases and J shed 1 base, with 10 bases lying between them. Germline lookup yields CDR1 SGHRS and CDR2 YFSETQ. The CDR3 is CASSLAAGVNTGELFF. In nucleotides, the CDR3 is TGCGCCAGCAGCTTGGCCGCAGGGGTGAACACCGGGGAGCTGTTTTTT.

Ten or more counts support this clonotype. The V gene is TRBV12-3 or TRBV12-4, the J gene TRBJ2-3; 9 bases fit TRBD2. The J segment lost 2 bases and the V segment lost 6 bases, leaving 9 bases of the junction unmatched. The CDR3 length is 16 residues. CDR3 in DNA: TGTGCCAGCAGCTCCCCCATAGCGGGGGACACAGATACGCAGTATTTT. Protein product: CASSSPIAGDTDTQYF.

The rearrangement uses TRBV5-1 and TRBJ2-5; maybe TRBD1 (7 bases). Germline V lookup: CDR1 SGHRS, CDR2 YFSETQ. The length of the CDR3 is 15 residues. V was cut by 2 bases and J by 3 bases, with 14 bases left in between. CDR3 coding DNA: TGCGCCAGCAGCTTTCTCCAGGGGGGAGAAGAGACCCAGTACTTC. This translates into CASSFLQGGEETQYF.

At least ten counts were recorded for this clonotype. The chain uses TRBV20-1 and TRBJ1-1; D uncertain. There are 16 residues in the CDR3. The germline V and J ends were trimmed by 0 bases and 0 bases, with 14 bases remaining between them. Per the germline V gene, CDR1 is DFQATT and CDR2 is SNEGSKA (reference sequence). This chain's CDR3 is CSARDTLWAMNTEAFF. In DNA form, the CDR3 reads TGCAGTGCTAGAGATACGTTGTGGGCAATGAACACTGAAGCTTTCTTT.

This clonotype has just a few counts. V usage is TRBV7-2 and J usage is TRBJ2-1; weak D call: TRBD2 (7 bases). The V gene's germline CDR1 is SGHTA and CDR2 FQGNSA. Trimming took 5 bases from V and 2 from J, leaving 19 bases between them. This CDR3 spans 17 amino acids. CDR3 in amino acids: CASSVRGRGEPYNEQFF. CDR3 sequence (DNA): TGTGCCAGCAGCGTCAGGGGACGGGGGGAACCCTACAATGAGCAGTTCTTC.

This clonotype was detected only a few times. The rearrangement joins TRBV4-2 to TRBJ2-5; 16 nucleotides agree with TRBD2. The V segment lost 4 bases and the J segment 4 bases; nucleotides outside the gene matches: 9. This CDR3 region has 18 residues. Germline CDR1 reads LGHNA; CDR2 reads YNFKEQ. The CDR3 bases are TGTGCCAGCAGCCGTGGGGGACTAGCGGGGGGGATCATAGAGACCCAGTACTTC. It specifies CASSRGGLAGGIIETQYF.

This clonotype is medium-sized by share. The CDR3 nucleotides read TGTGCCATCAGTGACCCCGGGACCCGAACAGATACGCAGTATTTT. Protein sequence: CAISDPGTRTDTQYF. V and J are TRBV10-3 and TRBJ2-3; the D gene could be TRBD1 or TRBD2 (5 bases each). Germline lookup yields CDR1 ENHRY and CDR2 SYGVKD. This CDR3 is built from 15 residues. V was cut by 3 bases and J by 3 bases, with 13 bases left in between.

This clonotype was recorded many times. V gene TRBV5-1 combines with J gene TRBJ2-1, with 8 bases aligning to TRBD2. The CDR3 length is 13 residues. Trimming cost V 4 bases and J 9 bases; bases outside gene matches: 6. Per germline, CDR1 SGHRS and CDR2 YFSETQ. CDR3 region: CASSVTSVREQFF. The CDR3 DNA reads as TGCGCCAGCAGCGTGACTAGCGTCCGTGAGCAGTTCTTC. The variable domain in full, completed from reference TRBV5-1 and TRBJ2-1, reads KAGVTQTPRYLIKTRGQQVTLSCSPISGHRSVSWYQQTPGQGLQFLFEYFSETQRNKGNFPGRFSGRQFSNSRSEMNVSTLELGDSALYLCASSVTSVREQFFGPGTRLTVL.

The table lists this clonotype with many counts. V usage is TRBV5-6 and J usage is TRBJ2-3; 10 bases align to TRBD1. Germline V gene lookup returns CDR1 SGHDT and CDR2 YYEEEE. The CDR3 is made up of 16 amino acids. The V gene end was trimmed by 5 bases and the J gene end by 1 base; junction bases not matched to a gene: 7. CDR3 residues: CASSVLGTGGTDTQYF. For the CDR3, the DNA is TGTGCCAGCAGTGTACTCGGGACAGGGGGCACAGATACGCAGTATTTT.

This clonotype has more than one count but fewer than ten. The genes are TRBV20-1 and TRBJ2-5; the D gene is possibly TRBD2 (6 bases). The V gene lost 5 bases and the J gene lost 4 bases, with 23 bases spanning the gap. The CDR3 covers 16 residues. Looked up from germline, CDR1 is DFQATT and CDR2 is SNEGSKA (reference sequence). The CDR3 DNA reads TGCAGTGCTGGTCCGCGGTCGGGGGAACTCGGAGAGACCCAGTACTTC. Protein sequence: CSAGPRSGELGETQYF.

This clonotype was counted ten times or more. The chain has TRBV12-3 or TRBV12-4 and TRBJ2-5, with 12 bases matching TRBD1. CDR3 length: 15 amino acids. J was trimmed by 6 bases and V by 6 bases; bases with no gene match: 8. The CDR3 DNA is TGTGCCAGCAGGAACTCGGGACAGGGGGCGAAGACCCAGTACTTC. Translated: CASRNSGQGAKTQYF.

This clonotype was counted between two and nine times. This sequence joins TRBV2 and TRBJ2-7; 8 bases line up with TRBD1. The CDR3 is 13 residues long. V lost 3 bases to trimming and J lost 6 bases; unmatched junction nucleotides: 4. Per germline, CDR1 SNHLY and CDR2 FYNNEI. CDR3 in amino acids: CASSEVQGAEQYV. CDR3 in DNA: TGTGCCAGCAGTGAGGTCCAGGGGGCCGAGCAGTACGTC.

The table lists this clonotype with a few counts. CDR3 residues: CAAIRLGLAHQETQYF. CDR3 bases: TGCGCCGCCATACGGCTGGGACTAGCGCACCAAGAGACCCAGTACTTC. The chain is built from TRBV23-1 and TRBJ2-5; 10 bases match TRBD2. TRBV23-1 is identified as an open reading frame with a role that is uncertain. The trim removed 11 bases at V and 0 bases at J, leaving 12 bases unmatched. The CDR3 covers 16 residues.

The table lists this clonotype with many counts. V gene TRBV29-1 combines with J gene TRBJ2-7, with 9 bases that match TRBD2. The V segment lost 4 bases and the J segment 5 bases; nucleotides outside the gene matches: 6. There are 13 residues in the CDR3. Per the germline V gene, CDR1 is SQVTM and CDR2 is ANQGSEA. CDR3 sequence (DNA): TGCAGCGTTGCCCTTAGCGGGGGCGACGAGCAGTACTTC. It encodes CSVALSGGDEQYF.

This clonotype was counted many times. The chain is built from TRBV4-2 and TRBJ2-2, with 7 positions matching TRBD1. Germline V gene sequence: CDR1 LGHNA, CDR2 YNFKEQ. Trimming took 1 base from V and 4 from J; bases not matched to a gene: 6. CDR3 length: 16 residues. In nucleotides, the CDR3 is TGTGCCAGCAGCCAAGTAGAAGGGGGCATCACCGGGGAGCTGTTTTTT. It translates to CASSQVEGGITGELFF.

This clonotype was recorded a few times. The V gene is TRBV2, the J gene TRBJ2-5; D gene uncertain. The CDR3 loop spans 14 amino acids. In germline, CDR1 is SNHLY, CDR2 FYNNEI. V lost 7 bases and J lost 0, with 12 bases in between. CDR3: CASITDVNQETQYF. The CDR3 bases are TGTGCCAGCATTACGGACGTGAACCAAGAGACCCAGTACTTC. The full variable domain, its missing parts supplied by reference TRBV2 and TRBJ2-5, is EPEVTQTPSHQVTQMGQEVILRCVPISNHLYFYWYRQILGQKVEFLVSFYNNEISEKSEIFDDQFSVERPDGSNFTLKIRSTKLEDSAMYFCASITDVNQETQYFGPGTRLLVL.